The source of this T cell receptor beta chain is a study of T cell responses to AZD1222 COVID-19 vaccine. Findings and limits, study-wide: In the spike-specific TCR repertoire, nearly half reportedly target unmutated variant regions.

Note on this clone: Antigen unknown.

The protocol was immunoSEQ multiplex PCR, while the TCRdb copy is restricted to in-frame clones and leaves out a portion. The sample holds around 120,000 clones, 90% to 95% seen once. CDR3 size: 13 residues. Per the germline V gene, CDR1 is MNHEY and CDR2 is SMNVEV (reference sequence). V lost 6 bases and J 0 bases, leaving 8 bases between the germline ends. The sample here was peripheral blood, taken on day 0 of AZD1222 vaccination. The sequence was obtained from an adult in good health. V and J are TRBV27 and TRBJ1-2; no firm D call. The CDR3 spells CASSPSANYGYTF. The CDR3 nucleotides are TGTGCCAGCAGCCCTTCAGCTAACTATGGCTACACCTTC.